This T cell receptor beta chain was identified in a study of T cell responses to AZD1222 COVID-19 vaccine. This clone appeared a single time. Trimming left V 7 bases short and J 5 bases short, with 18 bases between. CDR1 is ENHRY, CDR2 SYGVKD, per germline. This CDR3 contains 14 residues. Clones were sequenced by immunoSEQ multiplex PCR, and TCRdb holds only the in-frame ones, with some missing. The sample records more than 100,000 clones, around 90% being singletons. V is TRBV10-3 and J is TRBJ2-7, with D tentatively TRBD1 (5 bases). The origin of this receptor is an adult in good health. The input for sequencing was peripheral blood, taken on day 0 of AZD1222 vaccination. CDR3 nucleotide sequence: TGTGCCATCACCAGGACACCAGACTCGGACGAGCAGTACTTC. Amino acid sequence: CAITRTPDSDEQYF.